The present TCR beta chain was sequenced within a study of blood T cell repertoires in COVID-19. Study in general: Samples representing acute and convalescent COVID-19 were sourced from the United States, Italy and Spain.

The CDR3 has 15 amino acids. CDR1 is SNHLY, CDR2 FYNNEI, per germline. V lost 5 bases, J lost 0 bases, and 8 bases lay in between. Authors' analysis steps: Counts of nucleated cells, estimated from reference gene primer amplification, were obtained. Data came from immunoSEQ multiplex PCR; TCRdb stores just in-frame clones and leaves some out. Clonal size and the V and J genes are those of that table, whereas D and trimming came from the DNA. The table includes about 24,000 clones, about 82% detected once. The J gene is TRBJ2-6, the V gene TRBV2; possible D gene TRBD1, 5 bases. This receptor was obtained from a human donor with active COVID-19. The donor label of this sample is uncertain. Sequenced: peripheral blood. The CDR3 DNA reads TGTGCCAGCAGTTCACAGGCCTCTGGGGCCAACGTCCTGACTTTC. Its protein is CASSSQASGANVLTF.